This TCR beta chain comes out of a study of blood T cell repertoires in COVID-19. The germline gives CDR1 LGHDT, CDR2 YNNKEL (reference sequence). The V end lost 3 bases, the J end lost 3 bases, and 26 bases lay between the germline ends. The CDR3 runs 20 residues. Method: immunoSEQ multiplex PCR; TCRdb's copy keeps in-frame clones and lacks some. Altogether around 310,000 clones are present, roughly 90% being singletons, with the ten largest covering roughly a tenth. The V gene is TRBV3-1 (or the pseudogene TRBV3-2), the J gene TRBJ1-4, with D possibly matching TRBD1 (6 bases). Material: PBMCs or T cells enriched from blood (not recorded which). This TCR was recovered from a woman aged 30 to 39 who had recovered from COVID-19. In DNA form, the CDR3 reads TGTGCCAGCAGCCACCCTTTCTCCGGGACAACCAACGACCCTAATGAAAAACTGTTTTTT. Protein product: CASSHPFSGTTNDPNEKLFF.